This T cell receptor beta chain was retrieved from a study of CD8 T cells in Susac syndrome. Study-wide results and caveats: It was acknowledged in the study that the number of individuals who were included in its TCR sequencing and HLA analysis was relatively small.

Sequencing of TCR beta was performed on blood CD8+ and CD4+ T cells. With regard to this clonotype: The antigen remains undetermined.

Germline V gene lookup returns CDR1 KGHSH and CDR2 LQKENI. This CDR3 has 15 residues. The ends were cut back, 1 base at V and 6 bases at J, with 13 bases in the middle. RNA, at roughly 0.5 to 1 ug, was reverse transcribed with random hexamers. Via MiXCR, TCRdb re-called the immunoSEQ multiplex PCR reads, giving one row per CDR3 protein. Counted here are fewer than 200,000 distinct CDR3 sequences, around 94% occurring once; the ten biggest clones make up 0.12%. V usage is TRBV18 and J usage is TRBJ1-5, with D possibly matching TRBD1 (5 bases). This TCR was sampled from a human donor with Susac syndrome. Sequenced input: CD4+ T cells from PBMCs. CDR3 nucleotides: TGTGCCAGCTCACCACAGGGGCCTACCGTTCAGCCCCAGCATTTT. Amino acid sequence: CASSPQGPTVQPQHF. Variable domain in full (rest from reference TRBV18 and TRBJ1-5): NAGVMQNPRHLVRRRGQEARLRCSPMKGHSHVYWYRQLPEEGLKFMVYLQKENIIDESGMPKERFSAEFPKEGPSILRIQQVVRGDSAAYFCASSPQGPTVQPQHFGDGTRLSIL.